This T cell receptor beta chain was found in a study of blood T cell repertoires in COVID-19. In the study overall: The United States, Italy and Spain supplied acute and convalescent COVID-19 samples. PBMCs, B-cell-depleted T cells, or T cells were the source of the cDNA or gDNA that made up the material.

Authors' methods: From reference gene primer amplification, estimates of nucleated cell counts were derived. The data were produced by immunoSEQ multiplex PCR, yet TCRdb's version contains in-frame clones alone and is incomplete. V and J calls and clone size are copied from that table; D and trimming were computed from the DNA. The sample records approximately 150,000 clones, around 82% being singletons. The CDR3 is made up of 12 amino acids. Germline CDR1 reads SGHTA; CDR2 reads FQGNSA. Trimming removed 4 bases at V and 5 bases at J, with 9 bases between. What was sequenced was peripheral blood. This sequence originates from a human donor with acute or convalescent COVID-19. The donor label of this sample is uncertain. This chain joins TRBV7-2 and TRBJ2-7; D possibly corresponds to TRBD1 (5 bases). The CDR3 sequence is CASSSTVDEQYF. The CDR3 nucleotides are TGTGCCAGCAGCTCGACAGTGGACGAGCAGTACTTC.